This section outlines one TCR beta chain sequence together with its context. The target antigen is unknown. This sample was included in a study of T cell clones after liver transplantation. CDR1 is MNHNY, CDR2 SVGAGI, per germline (reference sequence). V dropped 7 bases and J dropped 4; count of bases not matched to a gene: 12. This CDR3 is built from 16 residues. Findings and caveats of the study: In a couple of subjects, few donor cells limited the measurable donor-reactive repertoire.

Generated by immunoSEQ multiplex PCR, the TCRdb table keeps only in-frame clones and is missing some. The sample consists of about 33,000 clones, about 93% of them appearing once. This sample comprised CD8+ T cells from blood, obtained 12 months after liver transplant. The chain couples TRBV6-6 to TRBJ2-2; 7 bases are a match to TRBD2. The source is a human patient who received a liver transplant. Some T cells may be the graft donor's. The CDR3 DNA follows: TGTGCCAGCACCACCTGGGCGGGAGTTGGCACCGGGGAGCTGTTTTTT. Protein product: CASTTWAGVGTGELFF.